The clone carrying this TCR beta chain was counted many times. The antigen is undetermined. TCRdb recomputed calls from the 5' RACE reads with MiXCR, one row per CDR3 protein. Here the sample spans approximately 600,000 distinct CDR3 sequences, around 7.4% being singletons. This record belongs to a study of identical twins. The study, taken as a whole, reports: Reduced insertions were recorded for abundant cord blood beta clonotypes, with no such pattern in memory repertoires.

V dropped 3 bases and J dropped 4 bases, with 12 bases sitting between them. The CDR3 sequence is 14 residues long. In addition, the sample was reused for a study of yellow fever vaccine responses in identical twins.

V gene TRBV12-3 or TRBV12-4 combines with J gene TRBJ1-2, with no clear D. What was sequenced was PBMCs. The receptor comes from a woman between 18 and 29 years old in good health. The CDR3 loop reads CASSFRERAYGYTF. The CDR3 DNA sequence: TGTGCCAGCAGTTTTCGTGAGAGAGCCTATGGCTACACCTTC.